These 15 T cell receptor beta chains share one sample of origin, sequenced in a study of T cell responses to AZD1222 COVID-19 vaccine. The table came from immunoSEQ multiplex PCR; TCRdb's copy has only in-frame clones and leaves some out. The sample includes 97,000 or so clones, 80% to 85% of them seen just once. The sequencing here drew on peripheral blood, taken on day 0 of AZD1222 vaccination. The source of these receptors is an adult in good health.

The rearrangement uses TRBV5-8 and TRBJ2-1, with 9 nucleotides matching TRBD1. This CDR3 spans 16 amino acids. With 0 bases clipped from V and 6 bases from J, the junction kept 7 bases outside the gene matches. Per germline, CDR1 SGHTS and CDR2 YDEGEE. DNA for the CDR3: TGTGCCAGCAGCTTGGCCTTGGGACAGGGTTTCAATGAGCAGTTCTTC. As protein: CASSLALGQGFNEQFF.

This clone appeared once. The rearrangement links TRBV27 to TRBJ2-3; D is ambiguous. Germline V lookup: CDR1 MNHEY, CDR2 SMNVEV (reference sequence). The CDR3 extends over 14 amino acids. V lost 5 bases, J lost 0 bases, and 9 bases lay in between. DNA of the CDR3: TGTGCCAGCAGTGTTGCCCCTAGCACAGATACGCAGTATTTT. Its translation: CASSVAPSTDTQYF.

This clone was seen a single time. The CDR3 bases are TGTGCCAGCAGTTACAGGGGACAGGGAGACACTGAAGCTTTCTTT. This encodes CASSYRGQGDTEAFF. The chain is built from TRBV6-5 and TRBJ1-1, with TRBD1 matching 9 bases. The CDR3 has 15 residues. Germline V gives CDR1 MNHEY, CDR2 SVGAGI. Trimming at V came to 2 bases and at J to 3 bases, leaving 4 bases not matched to a gene.

The rearrangement uses TRBV19 and TRBJ1-2; D not resolved. The CDR3 runs 16 residues. Trimming left V 3 bases short and J 0 bases short, with 14 bases between. Germline V gene data show CDR1 as LNHDA and CDR2 as SQIVND (reference sequence). The CDR3, as DNA: TGTGCCAGTAGTATTTGGCCCCCTCGCACTAACTATGGCTACACCTTC. This sequence encodes CASSIWPPRTNYGYTF. Full variable domain (outside the CDR3, taken from reference TRBV19 and TRBJ1-2): DGGITQSPKYLFRKEGQNVTLSCEQNLNHDAMYWYRQDPGQGLRLIYYSQIVNDFQKGDIAEGYSVSREKKESFPLTVTSAQKNPTAFYLCASSIWPPRTNYGYTFGSGTRLTVV.

The chain combines TRBV19 with TRBJ1-2, with 11 positions matching TRBD1. There are 13 residues in the CDR3. V lost 10 bases, J lost 5 bases, and 6 bases stayed unmatched. Per the germline V gene, CDR1 is LNHDA and CDR2 is SQIVND (reference sequence). The CDR3 region is CAIRDRGFYGYTF. DNA of the CDR3: TGTGCCATAAGGGACAGGGGGTTTTATGGCTACACCTTC. Together with reference TRBV19 and TRBJ1-2, the CDR3 gives the full variable domain: DGGITQSPKYLFRKEGQNVTLSCEQNLNHDAMYWYRQDPGQGLRLIYYSQIVNDFQKGDIAEGYSVSREKKESFPLTVTSAQKNPTAFYLCAIRDRGFYGYTFGSGTRLTVV.

This clone was detected only a few times. The chain has TRBV12-3 or TRBV12-4 and TRBJ2-1, with 7 bases matching TRBD1. With V trimmed by 6 bases and J by 4 bases, 3 bases remained unmatched. The length of the CDR3 is 13 residues. Here the CDR3 DNA reads TGTGCCAGCAGACAACAGGGGTACAATGAGCAGTTCTTC. It specifies CASRQQGYNEQFF.

The chain uses TRBV7-8 and TRBJ2-7; TRBD1 matches 8 bases. The CDR3 covers 18 residues. V shed 1 base, J shed 7 bases, and the junction held 18 bases outside the gene matches. CDR1 and CDR2 (germline): SGHVS, FQNEAQ. DNA for the CDR3: TGTGCCAGCAGCTTAGTTCTGAGAAGAGACAGGGGTATGCGGGAGCAGTACGTC. It codes for CASSLVLRRDRGMREQYV.

This clone showed up just once. The rearrangement links TRBV21-1 to TRBJ2-3; TRBD2 reflects the table's D call only, with no check against the DNA. TRBV21-1 is termed a pseudogene. The CDR3 has 15 amino acids. The CDR3 bases are TGTGCCAGCAGCAATGATAGCGGGTGCACAGATACGCAGTATTTT. Protein: CASSNDSGCTDTQYF.

This clone was seen a handful of times. J is TRBJ2-1 and V is TRBV11-3; D tentatively reads TRBD1 or TRBD2 (5 bases each). Germline loops: CDR1 SGHNT, CDR2 YENEEA. This CDR3 comprises 15 residues. V was clipped by 5 bases and J by 5 bases, with 16 bases between them. The CDR3 loop reads CASSLGVGRNNEQFF. The CDR3 coding sequence is TGTGCCAGCAGCCTAGGGGTTGGGAGAAACAATGAGCAGTTCTTC.

This chain joins TRBV5-6 and TRBJ1-1; D is undetermined. Germline-derived CDR1 and CDR2 are SGHDT and YYEEEE. Trimming removed 0 bases at V and 6 bases at J, with 3 bases between. The CDR3 is made up of 11 amino acids. The CDR3 bases are TGTGCCAGCAGCTTGGCGGCTGAAGCTTTCTTT. It encodes CASSLAAEAFF. The full variable domain, with the rest looked up from reference TRBV5-6 and TRBJ1-1, is DAGVTQSPTHLIKTRGQQVTLRCSPKSGHDTVSWYQQALGQGPQFIFQYYEEEERQRGNFPDRFSGHQFPNYSSELNVNALLLGDSALYLCASSLAAEAFFGQGTRLTVV.

To note about this clone: Germline and junction disagree at one end, which may indicate a read error. The J gene is TRBJ2-3, the V gene TRBV5-6, with 9 positions matching TRBD1. Germline-derived CDR1 and CDR2 are SGHDT and YYEEEE. The CDR3 is 16 amino acids. For the CDR3, the DNA is TGTGCCAGCAGCCCGCGACACCGGGACAGGGACCGTAAGGGGGTATTT. It translates to CASSPRHRDRDRKGVF. Based on the CDR3 plus reference TRBV5-6 and TRBJ2-3, the full variable domain is DAGVTQSPTHLIKTRGQQVTLRCSPKSGHDTVSWYQQALGQGPQFIFQYYEEEERQRGNFPDRFSGHQFPNYSSELNVNALLLGDSALYLCASSPRHRDRDRKGVFGPGTRLTVL.

This chain uses TRBV4-3 with TRBJ1-1, with D maybe TRBD1 (5 bases). The CDR3 length is 14 residues. Between the trimmed V and J ends, which lost 1 base and 4 bases, there was a span of 10 bases. Germline values: CDR1 LGHNA, CDR2 YSLEER. Here the CDR3 DNA reads TGCGCCAGCAGCCAAGTAGGGGACTTCACTGAAGCTTTCTTT. Translated, it gives CASSQVGDFTEAFF.

The chain employs TRBV2 and TRBJ1-2, with D unclear. Germline values: CDR1 SNHLY, CDR2 FYNNEI. The CDR3 runs 11 residues. V was pared by 4 bases and J by 3 bases, with 3 bases between. This CDR3 is CASSAHYGYTF. The CDR3 DNA sequence: TGTGCCAGCAGTGCTCACTATGGCTACACCTTC.

The chain has TRBV19 and TRBJ2-3, with unresolved D. The CDR3 is made up of 11 amino acids. The germline V gene has CDR1 LNHDA and CDR2 SQIVND (reference sequence). With 4 bases removed from V and 4 bases from J, the gap between germline ends came to 3 bases. CDR3 sequence: CASSTPDTQYF. The CDR3 DNA is TGTGCCAGTAGTACTCCAGATACGCAGTATTTT. The whole variable domain, filled in from reference TRBV19 and TRBJ2-3, reads DGGITQSPKYLFRKEGQNVTLSCEQNLNHDAMYWYRQDPGQGLRLIYYSQIVNDFQKGDIAEGYSVSREKKESFPLTVTSAQKNPTAFYLCASSTPDTQYFGPGTRLTVL.

V usage is TRBV15 and J usage is TRBJ1-1; D uncertain. Germline CDR1 is LNHNV and CDR2 is YYDKDF (reference sequence). The length of the CDR3 is 14 residues. Trimming removed 0 bases from V and 0 bases from J, with 5 bases in between. This CDR3 reads CATSRDLMNTEAFF. The CDR3 region has the DNA TGTGCCACCAGCAGAGACCTAATGAACACTGAAGCTTTCTTT.